The rows below give T cell receptor beta chains drawn from one sample of a study of vaccination effects on CD4 cells after COVID-19. Their specific antigens are unknown. Generated by immunoSEQ multiplex PCR, the TCRdb table keeps only in-frame clones and is missing some. The profile covers more than 50,000 clones, with about 80% appearing a single time and about 0.86% taken by the ten largest. Sample: CD4+ T cells from PBMCs cultured with HCoV-OC43 spike peptides, taken after COVID-19 vaccination. All receptors derive from a human donor who received a COVID-19 vaccine. The CDR3 runs from the conserved cysteine through the conserved F or W. The order of the fields is V gene, J gene, CDR3 protein.

TRBV7-3	TRBJ1-4	CASKGQDEKGREKLFF
TRBV6-5	TRBJ2-2	CASSYQRGDTGELFF
TRBV4-1	TRBJ2-3	CASSPFLGPEGADTQYF
TRBV12-3/TRBV12-4	TRBJ1-2	CASQNRGLEGYTF
TRBV19	TRBJ1-1	CASTPGGRGTEAFF
TRBV10-2	TRBJ2-5	CASSDGGQRETQYF
TRBV9	TRBJ1-6	CASSAREGSPLHF
TRBV5-1	TRBJ1-1	CASSLNGGSTEAFF
TRBV28	TRBJ2-4	CASSHHHLQGSAKNIQYF
TRBV11-1	TRBJ1-2	CASSLKMDYGYTF
TRBV6-5	TRBJ1-6	CASSLNRDRSPLHF
TRBV27	TRBJ1-1	CASAQGQNTEAFF
TRBV24-1	TRBJ2-3	CATSDFPTSGSTDTQYF
TRBV2	TRBJ1-3	CASSQTGGSGNTIYF
TRBV9	TRBJ2-5	CASSAPGLAGGQETQYF
TRBV2	TRBJ2-4	CASSAGTSNIQYF
TRBV7-3	TRBJ1-6	CASSPTGGSPLHF
TRBV7-2	TRBJ2-3	CASSSYLSTDTQYF
TRBV10-3	TRBJ1-5	CATQIETDTYSNQPQHF
TRBV28	TRBJ2-3	CASSFFGGVTDTQYF
TRBV6-1	TRBJ2-4	CASSDTGPIKNIQYF
TRBV5-1	TRBJ1-2	CASSLEIDRAGGYTF
TRBV3-1/TRBV3-2	TRBJ2-1	CASSQGPGGEQFF
TRBV14	TRBJ1-1	CASSPSMNTEAFF
TRBV19	TRBJ1-5	CASSQGPRTQHF
TRBV19	TRBJ2-4	CASSIDGIQGRNIQYF
TRBV21-1	TRBJ2-2	CASSKASSGGRGPNTGELFF
TRBV6-5	TRBJ1-2	CASSYSQGQGGYTF
TRBV5-5	TRBJ2-5	CASSLVWGQPQETQYF
TRBV29-1	TRBJ1-3	CSVVRDSGNTIYF
TRBV11-2	TRBJ1-1	CASTLRGMNTEAFF